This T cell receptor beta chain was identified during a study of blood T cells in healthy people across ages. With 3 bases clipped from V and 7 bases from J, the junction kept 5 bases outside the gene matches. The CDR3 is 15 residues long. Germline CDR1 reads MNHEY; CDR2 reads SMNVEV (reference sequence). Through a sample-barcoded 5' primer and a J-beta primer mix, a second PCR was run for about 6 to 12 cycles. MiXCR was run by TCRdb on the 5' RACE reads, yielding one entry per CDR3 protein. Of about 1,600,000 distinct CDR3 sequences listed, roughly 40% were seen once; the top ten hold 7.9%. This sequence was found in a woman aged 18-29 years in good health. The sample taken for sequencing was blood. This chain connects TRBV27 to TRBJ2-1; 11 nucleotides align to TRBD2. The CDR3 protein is CASSFRSSGGNEQFF. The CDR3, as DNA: TGTGCCAGCAGTTTTAGGTCTAGCGGGGGGAATGAGCAGTTCTTC.